Below are 15 T cell receptor beta chains sequenced from a single sample in a study of T-cell reconstitution after alpha-beta-depleted transplantation in children. Preparation of the TCRbeta library involved a method that used unique molecular identifiers. One entry per CDR3 protein results from TCRdb running MiXCR on the PCR reads. The repertoire holds approximately 640,000 distinct CDR3 sequences, with 16% as singletons. The sample was PBMCs from the stem cell graft donor, taken from the stem cell graft. Receptors were obtained from a human donor who donated a stem cell graft to a child with acute myeloid leukemia.

The chain links TRBV7-2 to TRBJ1-1; the match to TRBD1 covers 8 bases. Germline lookup yields CDR1 SGHTA and CDR2 FQGNSA. The CDR3 length is 16 residues. V gave up 5 bases and J gave up 0 bases; unmatched junction bases: 8. Here the CDR3 DNA reads TGTGCCAGCAGCCCCCAGGGGGCCTCTTTGAACACTGAAGCTTTCTTT. This codes for CASSPQGASLNTEAFF.

There are many counts of this clonotype. The chain uses TRBV12-3 or TRBV12-4 and TRBJ2-1; TRBD2 matches at 10 bases. With V trimmed by 7 bases and J by 9 bases, 9 bases remained unmatched. CDR3 length equals 14 residues. CDR3 sequence (DNA): TGTGCCAGCATTCCGGGACTAGCGAAATTTGAGCAGTTCTTC. Protein: CASIPGLAKFEQFF.

For this clonotype: A single base separates this from a much larger clone, so it may be a read error. This CDR3 reads CASGRNTGELFF. DNA for the CDR3: TGTGCCAGCGGGAGGAACACCGGGGAGCTGTTTTTT. The V and J genes are TRBV12-3 or TRBV12-4 and TRBJ2-2; D is possibly TRBD2 (5 bases). The germline V and J ends were trimmed by 8 bases and 1 base, with 5 bases remaining between them. This CDR3 is built from 12 residues.

The chain recombines TRBV5-1 with TRBJ2-7, with 7 bases matching TRBD2. This CDR3 is 15 amino acids long. Germline V gene sequence: CDR1 SGHRS, CDR2 YFSETQ. The V and J ends lost 4 bases and 0 bases, in that order; junction bases with no gene match: 7. Here the CDR3 DNA reads TGCGCCAGCAGCGAATGGGGGGGGAGCTCCTACGAGCAGTACGTC. This gives the protein CASSEWGGSSYEQYV.

The rearrangement links TRBV15 to TRBJ2-5; 8 nucleotides line up with TRBD1. CDR1 LNHNV and CDR2 YYDKDF come from the germline V gene (reference sequence). CDR3 length equals 15 residues. Losses at the gene ends were 2 bases for V and 4 bases for J; bases not matched to a gene: 6. In DNA form, the CDR3 reads TGTGCCACCAGCAGAATCGGACAGGGAGGAGAGACCCAGTACTTC. Residues: CATSRIGQGGETQYF.

This chain joins TRBV20-1 and TRBJ2-1; no firm D call. Germline loops: CDR1 DFQATT, CDR2 SNEGSKA (reference sequence). The CDR3 is made up of 13 amino acids. Trimming took 5 bases from V and 7 from J, leaving 15 bases between them. In nucleotides, the CDR3 is TGCAGTGCTCCTACCCCAGGCGGAAATGAGCAGTTCTTC. It encodes CSAPTPGGNEQFF.

J is TRBJ2-4 and V is TRBV5-1; D is tentatively TRBD1 or TRBD2 (5 bases each). V gave up 4 bases and J gave up 8 bases, with 16 bases separating them. This CDR3 has 14 amino acids. The V gene's germline CDR1 is SGHRS and CDR2 YFSETQ. CDR3 sequence: CASSISGGAHIQYF. In nucleotides, the CDR3 is TGCGCCAGCAGCATCTCTGGGGGAGCGCACATTCAGTACTTC.

Only a few counts were recorded for this clonotype. This chain uses TRBV15 with TRBJ1-5; D perhaps matches TRBD1 (6 bases). The CDR3 is made up of 14 amino acids. Germline assignment: CDR1 LNHNV and CDR2 YYDKDF (reference sequence). V gave up 8 bases and J gave up 0 bases, with 11 bases separating them. The CDR3 loop reads CATQLGHSNQPQHF. CDR3 in DNA: TGTGCCACCCAGTTGGGACATAGCAATCAGCCCCAGCATTTT.

Many counts were recorded for this clonotype. This rearrangement joins TRBV4-3 to TRBJ1-1; D not resolved. The V and J ends lost 0 bases and 5 bases respectively, with 10 bases between them. Germline assignment: CDR1 LGHNA and CDR2 YSLEER. The CDR3 is made up of 14 amino acids. The CDR3 coding sequence is TGCGCCAGCAGCCAAGATCTAGAGGCGACTGAAGCTTTCTTT. It yields the protein CASSQDLEATEAFF.

This clonotype was seen only a few times. With only one base between it and a far larger clone, this is likely a read error. The chain links TRBV11-3 to TRBJ2-1; D call uncertain. Germline CDR1 is SGHNT and CDR2 is YENEEA. Trimming pared 2 bases from V and 9 bases from J, leaving 5 bases between. This CDR3 is built from 11 residues. The CDR3 region has the DNA TGTGCCAGCAGCTTATGGGGTGAGCAGTTCTTC. Translating it yields CASSLWGEQFF. Supplemented by reference TRBV11-3 and TRBJ2-1, the full variable domain reads EAGVVQSPRYKIIEKKQPVAFWCNPISGHNTLYWYLQNLGQGPELLIRYENEEAVDDSQLPKDRFSAERLKGVDSTLKIQPAELGDSAVYLCASSLWGEQFFGPGTRLTVL.

This clonotype appeared once. The chain employs TRBV24-1 and TRBJ2-5; the D gene could be TRBD1 or TRBD2 (6 bases each). Trimming left V 3 bases short and J 4 bases short, with 14 bases between. Germline V lookup: CDR1 KGHDR, CDR2 SFDVKD. The CDR3 covers 15 residues. In DNA form, the CDR3 reads TGTGCCACCAGTGATGTTGGCAGGGGAGGAGAGACCCAGTACTTC. Encoded protein: CATSDVGRGGETQYF.

There are a few counts of this clonotype. The CDR3 DNA follows: TGTGCCAGCAGTGCCTACCGGGACCTGTCTCCCTACAATGAGCAGTTCTTC. It encodes CASSAYRDLSPYNEQFF. The chain combines TRBV6-1 with TRBJ2-1; the D gene could be TRBD1 or TRBD2 (5 bases each). This CDR3 contains 17 residues. Trimming stripped 4 bases from V and 2 bases from J, with 18 bases between. Germline-derived CDR1 and CDR2 are MNHNS and SASEGT.

This clonotype was seen a few times. V usage is TRBV12-3 or TRBV12-4 and J usage is TRBJ1-5, with 8 bases lining up with TRBD1. The length of the CDR3 is 15 residues. The ends lost 8 bases at V and 4 bases at J; junction bases unmatched: 10. CDR3 nucleotides: TGTGCCAGCTCCATTGGACAGGGTTCAAATCAGCCCCAGCATTTT. It specifies CASSIGQGSNQPQHF.

Worth noting for this clonotype: Just one base apart from a much larger clone, this may be a read error. The chain joins TRBV20-1 to TRBJ2-3; perhaps D is TRBD1 or TRBD2 (5 bases each). V was shortened by 3 bases and J by 6 bases, with 19 bases between the two germline ends. Germline values: CDR1 DFQATT, CDR2 SNEGSKA (reference sequence). CDR3 length: 15 residues. CDR3 coding DNA: TGCAGTGCTAGCCACCCGGGACGGTTTCACGATACGCAGTATTTT. This sequence encodes CSASHPGRFHDTQYF.

The gene calls are TRBV20-1 and TRBJ2-1, with TRBD2 matching 9 bases. Trimming cost V 6 bases and J 3 bases; bases outside gene matches: 9. The V gene's germline CDR1 is DFQATT and CDR2 SNEGSKA (reference sequence). The CDR3 is made up of 15 amino acids. CDR3 DNA: TGCAGTGCCCTCCCTGCGGGGGGGCGCTACAATGAGCAGTTCTTC. It encodes CSALPAGGRYNEQFF.